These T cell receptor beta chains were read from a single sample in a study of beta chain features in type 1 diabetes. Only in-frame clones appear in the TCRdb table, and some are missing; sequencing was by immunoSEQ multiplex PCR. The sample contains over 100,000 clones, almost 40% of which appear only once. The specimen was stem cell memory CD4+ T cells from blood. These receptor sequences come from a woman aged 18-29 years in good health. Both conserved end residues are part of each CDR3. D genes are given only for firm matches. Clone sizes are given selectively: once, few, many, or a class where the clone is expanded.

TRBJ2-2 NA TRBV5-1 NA CASRGAGTGGTGELFF TGCGCCAGCAGAGGAGCCGGGACTGGCGGGACCGGGGAGCTGTTTTTT
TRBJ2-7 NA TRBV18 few CASSPRFWGADEQYF TGTGCCAGCTCACCACGGTTCTGGGGAGCGGACGAGCAGTACTTC
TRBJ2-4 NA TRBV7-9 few CASSTIQGSQYF TGTGCCAGCAGTACCATTCAGGGGTCCCAGTACTTC
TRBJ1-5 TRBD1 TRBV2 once CASARRDRGLLPQHF TGTGCCAGCGCCCGCCGGGACAGGGGGTTGTTGCCCCAGCATTTT
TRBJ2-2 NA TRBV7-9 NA CASSFPIPRTGELFF TGTGCCAGCAGCTTTCCCATACCGCGCACCGGGGAGCTGTTTTTT
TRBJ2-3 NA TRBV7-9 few CASSLGPSEDTQYF TGTGCCAGCAGCTTAGGGCCTAGCGAAGATACGCAGTATTTT
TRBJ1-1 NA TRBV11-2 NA CASSLTGAKAFF TGTGCCAGCAGTCTAACTGGGGCAAAAGCTTTCTTT
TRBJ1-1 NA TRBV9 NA CASSDNSGGQAFF TGTGCCAGCAGCGACAATTCCGGGGGGCAAGCTTTCTTT
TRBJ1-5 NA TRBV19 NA CASSISGGNNQPQHF TGTGCCAGTAGTATCTCGGGTGGAAACAATCAGCCCCAGCATTTT
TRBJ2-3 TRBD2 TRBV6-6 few CASSRRYTTVLRERGF TGTGCCAGCAGCCGACGATATACTACGGTGTTGCGGGAGCGGGGTTTT
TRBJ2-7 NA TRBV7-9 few CASSLGGLGLSYEQYF TGTGCCAGCAGCTTAGGGGGACTCGGCTTATCCTACGAGCAGTACTTC
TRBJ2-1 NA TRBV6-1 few CASSELRGDEQFF TGTGCCAGCAGTGAACTAAGAGGAGATGAGCAGTTCTTC
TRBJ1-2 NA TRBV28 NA CASSGPQVPHGYTF TGTGCCAGCAGTGGCCCCCAGGTCCCGCATGGCTACACCTTC
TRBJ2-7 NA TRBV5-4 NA CASSLGGRAFYEQYF TGTGCCAGCAGCTTGGGTGGGCGCGCCTTCTACGAGCAGTACTTC
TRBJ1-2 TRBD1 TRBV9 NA CASSVGGTGLNYGYTF TGTGCCAGCAGCGTAGGCGGGACAGGACTTAACTATGGCTACACCTTC
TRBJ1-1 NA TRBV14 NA CASSPQGFKAFF TGTGCCAGCAGCCCTCAGGGTTTTAAAGCTTTCTTT
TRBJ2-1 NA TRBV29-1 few CSVADGARNEQFF TGCAGCGTTGCAGATGGGGCGCGAAATGAGCAGTTCTTC
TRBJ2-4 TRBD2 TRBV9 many CASSLRGRSIDIQYF TGTGCCAGCAGCTTGCGGGGGAGGTCGATAGACATTCAGTACTTC
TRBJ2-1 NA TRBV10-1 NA CASSAHRASSYNEQFF TGCGCCAGCAGTGCACACAGGGCGAGCTCCTACAATGAGCAGTTCTTC
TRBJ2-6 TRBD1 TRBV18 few CASSRLGTGGAGKAGANVLTF TGTGCCAGCTCACGCCTCGGGACAGGGGGCGCGGGCAAGGCCGGGGCCAACGTCCTGACTTTC
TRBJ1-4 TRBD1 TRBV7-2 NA CASSLVSGQGREKLFF TGTGCCAGCAGCTTAGTTTCCGGACAGGGTCGCGAAAAACTGTTTTTT
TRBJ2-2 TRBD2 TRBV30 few CAWRGLAGGWTGELFF TGTGCCTGGAGAGGGCTAGCGGGAGGGTGGACCGGGGAGCTGTTTTTT
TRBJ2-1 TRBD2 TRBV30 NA CAWSVHLAGLDEQFF TGTGCCTGGAGTGTACATCTAGCGGGTCTAGATGAGCAGTTCTTC
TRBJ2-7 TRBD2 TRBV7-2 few CASSLFQRDVGEQYF TGTGCCAGCAGCCTTTTCCAGCGGGATGTCGGCGAGCAGTACTTC
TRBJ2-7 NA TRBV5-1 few CASSLETTTSYEQYF TGCGCCAGCAGCTTGGAGACTACCACTTCCTACGAGCAGTACTTC
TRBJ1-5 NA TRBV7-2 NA CASTPNRDQPQHF TGTGCCAGCACTCCGAATCGAGATCAGCCCCAGCATTTT